Listed below are T cell receptor beta chains from one sample, sequenced in a study of blood T cell repertoires in COVID-19. Clones were sequenced by immunoSEQ multiplex PCR, and TCRdb holds only the in-frame ones, with some missing. The sample lists 430,000 or so clones, about 88% occurring once. The sequencing input was PBMCs or T cells enriched from blood (not recorded which). The receptors here all came from a woman aged 18 to 35 who had been exposed to COVID-19. Each CDR3 is given with its conserved first and last residue. The order of the fields is V gene, J gene, CDR3 protein.

>TRBV27|TRBJ1-5
CASRVSGNQPQHF
>TRBV19|TRBJ1-1
CASSIQGTVATEAFF
>TRBV28|TRBJ2-7
CASSFLAGGFSYEQYF
>TRBV28|TRBJ1-6
CASSLGSSYNSPLHF
>TRBV7-9|TRBJ1-2
CASSLNGIEGGYTF
>TRBV5-1|TRBJ1-1
CASSFYQVNTEAFF
>TRBV7-2|TRBJ2-3
CASSLRLAADTQYF
>TRBV19|TRBJ1-5
CASHELRANQPQHF
>TRBV27|TRBJ2-1
CASRMAGGPRDEQFF
>TRBV3-1/TRBV3-2|TRBJ1-1
CASSLQAGVNTEAFF
>TRBV7-9|TRBJ2-1
CASSRSGSEQFF
>TRBV28|TRBJ1-2
CASRPGQGNYGYTF
>TRBV2|TRBJ2-1
CASSEALGSSYNEQFF
>TRBV6-5|TRBJ2-1
CASTNSGGSYNEQFF
>TRBV6-5|TRBJ2-7
CASPSQGSYEQYF
>TRBV18|TRBJ2-1
CASSPDSRGEQFF
>TRBV19|TRBJ1-2
CASIAGRYGYTF
>TRBV28|TRBJ2-2
CASTRQEATGELFF
>TRBV7-2|TRBJ2-7
CASSLRPSVYEQYF
>TRBV10-3|TRBJ1-2
CATRPQTGKNYGYTF
>TRBV5-1|TRBJ2-5
CASSSDLGRVQDQETQYF
>TRBV7-9|TRBJ1-6
CASTFPGRAGGSNSPLHF
>TRBV2|TRBJ1-1
CASSTTVEAFF
>TRBV6-1|TRBJ2-2
CASSDEAGGPATGELFF
>TRBV4-1|TRBJ2-7
CASSQVGLIAYEQYF
>TRBV27|TRBJ2-5
CASSPGTSGKETQYF
>TRBV25-1|TRBJ2-7
CASSATDRSPYEQYF
>TRBV19|TRBJ1-6
CASSRAGASNSPLHF
>TRBV2|TRBJ2-4
CASSDLVAKNIQYF
>TRBV5-1|TRBJ2-5
CASTFTGLQETQYF
>TRBV5-1|TRBJ2-5
CASSLQYQETQYF
>TRBV11-2|TRBJ2-7
CASRDRGEYEQYF
>TRBV7-8|TRBJ2-7
CASSPSREQYF